This entry lists 27 T cell receptor beta chains sequenced from one sample in a study of blood T cell repertoires in COVID-19. Only in-frame clones appear in the TCRdb table, and some are missing; sequencing was by immunoSEQ multiplex PCR. There are fewer than 200,000 clones in the sample; more than 75% occur only once, and approximately 6% lies in the top ten. The source material was peripheral blood. The receptor source for this set is a man aged 35-49 years with active or convalescent COVID-19.

In the case of this clone: The germline gene is not matched at one end of the junction; a read error may be the cause. This chain uses TRBV6-1 with TRBJ2-2; 16 bases map to TRBD2. The germline CDR1 and CDR2 sequences are MNHNS and SASEGT. This CDR3 region has 18 residues. CDR3 amino acids: CASSAGTSGGAKTGELFF. The CDR3 nucleotides are TGTGCCAGCAGTGCCGGGACTAGCGGGGGGGCGAAAACCGGGGAGCTGTTTTTT.

The chain recombines TRBV5-4 with TRBJ2-7; D call uncertain. With 0 bases removed from V and 2 bases from J, the gap between germline ends came to 12 bases. CDR1 and CDR2 from the germline V gene are SGHNT and YYREEE (reference sequence). The CDR3 spans 15 residues. DNA of the CDR3: TGTGCCAGCAGCTTGGATCCGGCAGGCGCCTACGAGCAGTACTTC. Its translation: CASSLDPAGAYEQYF.

This rearrangement joins TRBV5-1 to TRBJ1-1; 8 bases line up with TRBD1. Germline-derived CDR1 and CDR2 are SGHRS and YFSETQ. There are 15 residues in the CDR3. The trim removed 3 bases at V and 5 bases at J, leaving 9 bases unmatched. CDR3 coding DNA: TGCGCCAGCAGCTCGGAAGGGACAGGAATTACTGAAGCTTTCTTT. Residues: CASSSEGTGITEAFF. Using reference TRBV5-1 and TRBJ1-1 for the parts outside the CDR3, the full variable domain is KAGVTQTPRYLIKTRGQQVTLSCSPISGHRSVSWYQQTPGQGLQFLFEYFSETQRNKGNFPGRFSGRQFSNSRSEMNVSTLELGDSALYLCASSSEGTGITEAFFGQGTRLTVV.

V and J are TRBV19 and TRBJ1-3; 10 bases match TRBD1. The CDR3 contains 15 residues. V was clipped by 6 bases and J by 2 bases; unmatched bases: 4. Germline V CDR1 and CDR2: LNHDA, SQIVND (reference sequence). This CDR3 reads CASSPDRGPGNTIYF. The CDR3 DNA reads as TGTGCCAGTAGCCCCGACAGGGGGCCTGGAAACACCATATATTTT.

The rearrangement joins TRBV6-6 to TRBJ1-6; D is perhaps TRBD1 (5 bases). From germline, CDR1 is MNHNY and CDR2 SVGAGI (reference sequence). V lost 6 bases and J lost 5, with 26 bases in between. This CDR3 region has 19 residues. As DNA, the CDR3 is TGTGCCAGCAGCCGAATTGGACTGGGGACTACGGTCGATAATTCACCCCTCCACTTT. Its translation: CASSRIGLGTTVDNSPLHF.

The CDR3 loop reads CASTIAGGPDTQYF. The DNA of the CDR3 is TGTGCCAGCACAATAGCGGGGGGCCCAGATACGCAGTATTTT. The chain carries TRBV9 and TRBJ2-3, with 10 bases fitting TRBD2. Germline V gene data show CDR1 as SGDLS and CDR2 as YYNGEE. The CDR3 consists of 14 residues. The ends lost 6 bases at V and 4 bases at J; junction bases unmatched: 5.

The chain recombines TRBV6-6 with TRBJ2-6; tentatively, D is TRBD2 (6 bases). The V end was cut by 6 bases, the J end by 0 bases, with 9 bases between. Germline CDR1 reads MNHNY; CDR2 reads SVGAGI (reference sequence). The CDR3 consists of 15 residues. The CDR3 DNA reads as TGTGCCAGCAGCTTCGGGGGCTCTGGGGCCAACGTCCTGACTTTC. It codes for CASSFGGSGANVLTF.

The CDR3, as DNA: TGTGCCAGCAGTCTGGGACAGGTAAGCTCCTACGAGCAGTACTTC. Its protein product is CASSLGQVSSYEQYF. The chain carries TRBV6-5 and TRBJ2-7; 8 nucleotides match TRBD1. The CDR3 contains 15 residues. After removal of 5 bases from V and 0 bases from J, the junction contained 6 bases not matched to a gene. CDR1 is MNHEY, CDR2 SVGAGI, per germline.

This rearrangement joins TRBV4-1 to TRBJ1-4; D gene ambiguous. The germline V and J ends were trimmed by 0 bases and 7 bases, with 15 bases remaining between them. CDR3 length equals 16 residues. The germline V gene encodes CDR1 MGHRA and CDR2 YSYEKL. The CDR3 spells CASSQDLYSGREKLFF. The CDR3 bases are TGCGCCAGCAGCCAAGATCTTTACAGCGGGCGTGAAAAACTGTTTTTT.

The chain carries TRBV19 and TRBJ1-2; the D is unclear. V lost 4 bases, J lost 4 bases, and 10 bases lay in between. This CDR3 has 13 amino acids. Germline loops: CDR1 LNHDA, CDR2 SQIVND (reference sequence). The CDR3 bases are TGTGCCAGTAGTACTTTAAACTCCTATGGCTACACCTTC. It yields the protein CASSTLNSYGYTF.

The chain joins TRBV27 to TRBJ1-2; possibly TRBD1 for D (6 bases). Germline CDR1 is MNHEY and CDR2 is SMNVEV (reference sequence). This CDR3 has 14 amino acids. V gave up 0 bases and J gave up 4 bases, with 9 bases separating them. The CDR3 sequence is CASSLSQGPYGYTF. CDR3 sequence (DNA): TGTGCCAGCAGTTTATCGCAGGGGCCCTATGGCTACACCTTC.

The chain links TRBV14 to TRBJ2-7, with a tentative D call TRBD2 (5 bases). Germline CDR1 and CDR2: SGHDN and FVKESK. The V end was cut by 2 bases, the J end by 3 bases, with 14 bases between. The CDR3 spans 15 residues. The CDR3 protein is CASSQTLERNYEQYF. The CDR3 DNA follows: TGTGCCAGCAGCCAAACACTAGAACGGAACTACGAGCAGTACTTC.

This chain joins TRBV2 and TRBJ1-6; TRBD1 matches at 7 bases. CDR3 size: 15 residues. Germline V gene sequence: CDR1 SNHLY, CDR2 FYNNEI. J lost 6 bases, V lost 3 bases, and 5 bases had no gene match. The CDR3 nucleotides read TGTGCCAGCAGTGACCCGGCAGGGGGTAATTCACCCCTCCACTTT. Its protein product is CASSDPAGGNSPLHF. Filled out from reference TRBV2 and TRBJ1-6, the complete variable domain reads EPEVTQTPSHQVTQMGQEVILRCVPISNHLYFYWYRQILGQKVEFLVSFYNNEISEKSEIFDDQFSVERPDGSNFTLKIRSTKLEDSAMYFCASSDPAGGNSPLHFGNGTRLTVT.

This chain joins TRBV30 and TRBJ1-5; D gene unclear. Deletions cut 4 bases from V and 5 bases from J, with 15 bases between. The CDR3 is made up of 14 amino acids. Germline CDR1 reads GTSNPN; CDR2 reads SVGIG (reference sequence). CDR3 protein: CAWTRTGVDQPQHF. CDR3 DNA: TGTGCCTGGACTAGGACTGGGGTGGATCAGCCCCAGCATTTT.

The chain uses TRBV3-1 (or the pseudogene TRBV3-2) and TRBJ1-1; TRBD1 matches at 9 bases. Germline V gene data show CDR1 as LGHDT and CDR2 as YNNKEL (reference sequence). The ends lost 0 bases at V and 4 bases at J; junction bases unmatched: 6. The CDR3 sequence is 16 residues long. CDR3 residues: CASSQDRDRVRTEAFF. CDR3 coding DNA: TGTGCCAGCAGCCAAGACCGGGACAGGGTGCGCACTGAAGCTTTCTTT.

The chain couples TRBV6-5 to TRBJ1-1, with D perhaps TRBD1 (6 bases). The CDR3 is 13 amino acids. The V and J ends lost 6 bases and 5 bases respectively, with 13 bases between them. Germline CDR1 MNHEY, CDR2 SVGAGI. CDR3 DNA: TGTGCCAGCAGGGTGGACAGTGGTACTGAAGCTTTCTTT. As protein: CASRVDSGTEAFF.

The chain combines TRBV12-3 or TRBV12-4 with TRBJ1-2, with 9 bases lining up with TRBD1. The CDR3 covers 12 residues. The V gene end was trimmed by 9 bases and the J gene end by 6 bases; junction bases not matched to a gene: 5. CDR3 DNA sequence: TGTGCCAGTACACAGGGGGCGGATGGCTACACCTTC. Its translation is CASTQGADGYTF.

CDR3 sequence reads: CASSLTGTGAGELFF. In nucleotides, the CDR3 is TGCGCCAGCAGCTTGACCGGGACAGGGGCCGGGGAGCTGTTTTTT. The chain joins TRBV5-1 to TRBJ2-2; TRBD1 aligns across 10 bases. J gave up 6 bases and V 1 base, and 3 bases lay outside the gene matches. Germline CDR1 is SGHRS and CDR2 is YFSETQ. This CDR3 has 15 residues.

The chain joins TRBV7-2 to TRBJ1-5; 7 nucleotides match TRBD1. This CDR3 has 15 residues. In germline, CDR1 is SGHTA, CDR2 FQGNSA. Trimming at V came to 4 bases and at J to 4 bases, leaving 7 bases not matched to a gene. The CDR3 DNA reads as TGTGCCAGCAGCTCTGTGGACAGGCCAAATCAGCCCCAGCATTTT. Its protein product is CASSSVDRPNQPQHF.

This chain connects TRBV28 to TRBJ2-7, with D perhaps TRBD1 (6 bases). Trimming removed 5 bases from V and 0 bases from J, with 8 bases in between. This CDR3 has 13 residues. In germline, CDR1 is MDHEN, CDR2 SYDVKM. The CDR3 loop is CASSPDSSYEQYF. CDR3 nucleotide sequence: TGTGCCAGCAGTCCGGACAGCTCCTACGAGCAGTACTTC.

V gene TRBV2 combines with J gene TRBJ1-1, with D possibly being TRBD1 (5 bases). CDR1 and CDR2 from the germline V gene are SNHLY and FYNNEI. The CDR3 is 14 amino acids. Trimming left V 3 bases short and J 4 bases short, with 12 bases between. CDR3 in DNA: TGTGCCAGCAGTGATCAGGGTAAGGCCACTGAAGCTTTCTTT. Encoded protein: CASSDQGKATEAFF.

The chain links TRBV28 to TRBJ2-7; 11 positions agree with TRBD2. The CDR3 has 17 amino acids. V shed 3 bases, J shed 0 bases, and the junction held 7 bases outside the gene matches. Per the germline V gene, CDR1 is MDHEN and CDR2 is SYDVKM. The CDR3 DNA reads TGTGCCAGCAGTTTTCCTAGCGGGAGGTTCTTCTCCTACGAGCAGTACTTC. This translates into CASSFPSGRFFSYEQYF.

The chain couples TRBV6-5 to TRBJ2-7, with TRBD1 as a possible D gene (6 bases). Trimming stripped 7 bases from V and 4 bases from J, with 20 bases between. The CDR3 runs to 15 residues. Germline CDR1 reads MNHEY; CDR2 reads SVGAGI. The DNA of the CDR3 is TGTGCCAGCACAGGGGTTAGTACGCGGAATTACGAGCAGTACTTC. Encoded protein: CASTGVSTRNYEQYF.

V and J are TRBV28 and TRBJ2-7; D remains unclear. The V gene lost 4 bases and the J gene lost 2 bases, with 12 bases spanning the gap. Germline V gene sequence: CDR1 MDHEN, CDR2 SYDVKM. The CDR3 spans 14 residues. The CDR3 region is CASSSTEPPYEQYF. Here the CDR3 DNA reads TGTGCCAGCAGTTCAACAGAGCCACCCTACGAGCAGTACTTC.

This chain connects TRBV29-1 to TRBJ2-1, with D possibly being TRBD1 (6 bases). Germline V gene sequence: CDR1 SQVTM, CDR2 ANQGSEA. CDR3 length equals 15 residues. Between the trimmed V and J ends, which lost 6 bases and 3 bases, there was a span of 18 bases. CDR3 sequence (DNA): TGCAGCGTAGGGGCAGGTGGGGGCATCTACAATGAGCAGTTCTTC. Protein product: CSVGAGGGIYNEQFF.

The CDR3 sequence: CASSGSGRGSSYNSPLHF. For the CDR3, the DNA is TGTGCCAGCAGTGGGTCGGGGAGAGGGAGCTCCTATAATTCACCCCTCCACTTT. This chain uses TRBV2 with TRBJ1-6; D is unclear. CDR3 length: 18 amino acids. The germline V gene encodes CDR1 SNHLY and CDR2 FYNNEI. Between the trimmed V and J ends, which lost 4 bases and 0 bases, there was a span of 16 bases. Together with reference TRBV2 and TRBJ1-6, the CDR3 gives the full variable domain: EPEVTQTPSHQVTQMGQEVILRCVPISNHLYFYWYRQILGQKVEFLVSFYNNEISEKSEIFDDQFSVERPDGSNFTLKIRSTKLEDSAMYFCASSGSGRGSSYNSPLHFGNGTRLTVT.

This chain uses TRBV28 with TRBJ1-1; D call uncertain. The CDR3 extends over 15 amino acids. Germline values: CDR1 MDHEN, CDR2 SYDVKM. V lost 8 bases and J lost 0, with 16 bases in between. The DNA for the CDR3 is TGTGCCAGCTTTAGCCGGGTAGGAATGAACACTGAAGCTTTCTTT. It is translated as CASFSRVGMNTEAFF.